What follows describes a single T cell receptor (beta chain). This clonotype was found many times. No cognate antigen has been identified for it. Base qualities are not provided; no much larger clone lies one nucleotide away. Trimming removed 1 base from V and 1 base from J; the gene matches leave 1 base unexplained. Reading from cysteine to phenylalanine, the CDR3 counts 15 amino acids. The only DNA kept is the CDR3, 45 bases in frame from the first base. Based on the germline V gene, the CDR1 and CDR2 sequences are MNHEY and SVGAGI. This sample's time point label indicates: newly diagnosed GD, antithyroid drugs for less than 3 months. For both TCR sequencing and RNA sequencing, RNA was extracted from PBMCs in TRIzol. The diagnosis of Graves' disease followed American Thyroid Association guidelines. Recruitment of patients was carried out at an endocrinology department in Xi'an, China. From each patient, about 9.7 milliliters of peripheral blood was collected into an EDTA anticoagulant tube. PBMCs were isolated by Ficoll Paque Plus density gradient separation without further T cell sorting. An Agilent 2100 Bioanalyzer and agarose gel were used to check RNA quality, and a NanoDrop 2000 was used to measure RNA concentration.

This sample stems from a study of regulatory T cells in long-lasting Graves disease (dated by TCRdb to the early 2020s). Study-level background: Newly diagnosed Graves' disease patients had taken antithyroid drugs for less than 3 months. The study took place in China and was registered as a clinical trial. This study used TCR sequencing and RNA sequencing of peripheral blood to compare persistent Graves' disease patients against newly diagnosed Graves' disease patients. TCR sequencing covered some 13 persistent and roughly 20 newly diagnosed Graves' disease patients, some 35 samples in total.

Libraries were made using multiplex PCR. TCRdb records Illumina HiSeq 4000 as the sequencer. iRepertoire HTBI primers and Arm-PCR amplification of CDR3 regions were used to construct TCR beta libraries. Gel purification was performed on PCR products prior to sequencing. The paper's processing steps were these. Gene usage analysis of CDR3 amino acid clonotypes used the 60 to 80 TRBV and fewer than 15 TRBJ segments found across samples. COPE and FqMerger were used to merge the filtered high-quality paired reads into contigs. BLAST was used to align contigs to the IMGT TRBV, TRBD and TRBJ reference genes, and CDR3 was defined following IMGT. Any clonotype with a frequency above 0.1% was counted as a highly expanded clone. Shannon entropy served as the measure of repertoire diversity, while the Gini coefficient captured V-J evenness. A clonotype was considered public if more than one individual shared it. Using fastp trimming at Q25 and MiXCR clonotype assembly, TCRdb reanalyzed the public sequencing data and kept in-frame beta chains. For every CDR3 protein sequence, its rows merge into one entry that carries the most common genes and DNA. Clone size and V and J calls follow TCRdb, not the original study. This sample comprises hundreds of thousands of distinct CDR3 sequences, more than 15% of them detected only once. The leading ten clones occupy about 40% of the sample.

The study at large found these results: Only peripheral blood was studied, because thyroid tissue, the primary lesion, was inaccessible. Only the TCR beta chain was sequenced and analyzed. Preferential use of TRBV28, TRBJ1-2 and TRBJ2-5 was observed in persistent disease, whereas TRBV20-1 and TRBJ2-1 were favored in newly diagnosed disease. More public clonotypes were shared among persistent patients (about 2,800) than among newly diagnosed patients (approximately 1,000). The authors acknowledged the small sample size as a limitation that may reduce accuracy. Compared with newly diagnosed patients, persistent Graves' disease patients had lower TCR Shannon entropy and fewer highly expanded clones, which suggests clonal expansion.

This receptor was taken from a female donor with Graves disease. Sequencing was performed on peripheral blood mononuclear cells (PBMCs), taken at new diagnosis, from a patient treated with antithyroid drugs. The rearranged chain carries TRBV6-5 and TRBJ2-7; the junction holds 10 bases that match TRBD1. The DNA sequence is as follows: TGTGCCAGCAGTTACTGGGGACAGGGGTCCTACGAGCAGTACTTC. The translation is CASSYWGQGSYEQYF.